The source of this T cell receptor beta chain is a study of control samples from healthy donors and cancer patients. The V and J ends lost 4 bases and 6 bases, in that order; junction bases with no gene match: 4. The CDR3 runs to 14 residues. In germline, CDR1 is SNHLY, CDR2 FYNNEI. Clones were sequenced by immunoSEQ multiplex PCR, and TCRdb holds only the in-frame ones, with some missing. Found here are 100,000 to 150,000 clones, under 95% of them singletons; the top ten hold approximately 9%. This clone was picked up one time. Sequencing was done on a sample of blood. This TCR came from a man between 18 and 29 years old in good health. This chain joins TRBV2 and TRBJ2-2; TRBD1 aligns across 8 bases. CDR3 region: CASSGQGLAGELFF. The DNA for the CDR3 is TGTGCCAGCAGTGGACAGGGGCTGGCCGGGGAGCTGTTTTTT.